This record concerns one T cell receptor beta chain sequence. What it binds is unknown. This sample is part of a study of T cell repertoires in cytomegalovirus infection. Study information: Recently identified HLA-C-restricted CMV epitopes were used, and well-studied HLA-B-restricted CMV epitopes were used as well. Public TCR beta signature analysis indicated the presence of both CMV infection and matching HLA type. Study-wide results and caveats: Ex vivo, HLA-C-restricted CMV-specific TCR beta clonotypes prevailed over the rest of the response.

The germline CDR1 and CDR2 sequences are MDHEN and SYDVKM. There are 15 residues in the CDR3. Trimming cost V 6 bases and J 5 bases; bases outside gene matches: 11. A single record per CDR3 protein comes from TCRdb applying MiXCR to the reads. The sample includes around 100,000 distinct CDR3 sequences, less than 55% seen only once; the top ten take less than 80%. The sample consisted of CD8+ T cells from cultured PBMCs, taken from culture after CMV antigen stimulation. The chain recombines TRBV28 with TRBJ2-3; 7 nucleotides agree with TRBD2. The sequence was obtained from a human donor in good health (CMV status not recorded). Some clones in this sample may be carry-over from other donors' samples. DNA of the CDR3: TGTGCCAGCAGCCGCACCGGGGGGTCTCAAGATACGCAGTATTTT. Residues: CASSRTGGSQDTQYF.